This is a list of T cell receptor beta chains from one sample in a study of blood T cell repertoires in COVID-19. TCRdb's copy holds only in-frame clones and misses some; the assay was immunoSEQ multiplex PCR. The data hold fewer than 300,000 clones, with about 90% observed a single time. Sequencing was done on a sample of peripheral blood. These receptor sequences come from a woman in her forties or fifties with acute or convalescent COVID-19. CDR3s include the opening cysteine and the closing phenylalanine or tryptophan. The D gene is left open where the match is weak. Size tells how often a clone was seen (once, few, many) or the class of an expanded clone, and some rows leave it out.

>.|TRBV2|TRBD1|15|TRBJ1-4
TGTGCCAGCAATGCCCAGGGACAGGTGAACCTAAAACTGTTTTTT
CASNAQGQVNLKLFF
>.|TRBV5-5|TRBD2|17|TRBJ2-1
TGTGCCAGCAGCTTGGGGACTAGCAGCCGCTCCTACAATGAGCAGTTCTTC
CASSLGTSSRSYNEQFF
>.|TRBV10-3|.|15|TRBJ1-5
TGTGCCACGAGAGGGAACATTGGGAACAATCAGCCCCAGCATTTT
CATRGNIGNNQPQHF
>.|TRBV6-2/TRBV6-3|TRBD2|15|TRBJ2-1
TGTGCCAGCAGTCGCGGACTAGCGGGAGTGAGGGAGCAGTTCTTC
CASSRGLAGVREQFF
>once|TRBV7-3|TRBD1|16|TRBJ2-5
TGTGCCAGCAGCTTATGGGGGACAGGGGGCACGGAGACCCAGTACTTC
CASSLWGTGGTETQYF
>.|TRBV2|TRBD1|13|TRBJ2-2
TGTGCCAGCATCTGGGACAGGTCCGGGGAGCTGTTTTTT
CASIWDRSGELFF
>.|TRBV15|TRBD2|15|TRBJ2-1
TGTGCCACCAGCAGAGTAGCGAGCGGGGCTACAGAGCAGTTCTTC
CATSRVASGATEQFF
>.|TRBV24-1|.|12|TRBJ1-2
TGTGCCACCAGTCATCCAGGGTATGGCTACACCTTC
CATSHPGYGYTF
>.|TRBV3-1/TRBV3-2|.|16|TRBJ2-6
TGTGCCAGCCGACAGTTCGACAGCTCTGGGGCCAACGTCCTGACTTTC
CASRQFDSSGANVLTF
>.|TRBV11-3|TRBD2|15|TRBJ2-3
TGTGCCAGCAGCTTAGGAGGGACTAGCGGAGATACGCAGTATTTT
CASSLGGTSGDTQYF
>.|TRBV6-1|.|18|TRBJ1-5
TGTGCCAGCAGTGAAAGGTGGGGCAGGGCGGAAAGCAATCAGCCCCAGCATTTT
CASSERWGRAESNQPQHF
>.|TRBV30|.|14|TRBJ1-1
TGTGCCTGGAACACACACAGGGTCGCCACTGAAGCTTTCTTT
CAWNTHRVATEAFF
>.|TRBV27|.|13|TRBJ1-5
TGTGCCAGCAGTTTTCTAGACGGTCAGCCCCAGCATTTT
CASSFLDGQPQHF
>once|TRBV3-1/TRBV3-2|.|13|TRBJ2-5
TGTGCCAGCAGCCAATCCCGGGTGGAGACCCAGTACTTC
CASSQSRVETQYF
>.|TRBV24-1|TRBD1|16|TRBJ1-5
TGTGCCACCAGTGATCCTGGACAGGGGGCCGGTCAGCCCCAGCATTTT
CATSDPGQGAGQPQHF
>.|TRBV29-1|TRBD2|15|TRBJ2-1
TGCAGCGTTGCCACCCTTAGCGGGAGGGGGAATGAGCAGTTCTTC
CSVATLSGRGNEQFF
>.|TRBV7-9|.|15|TRBJ2-7
TGTGCCAGCAGCTGGCCGGGTGGGAGCTCCTACGAGCAGTACTTC
CASSWPGGSSYEQYF
>.|TRBV7-3|TRBD1|17|TRBJ1-3
TGTGCCAGCAGCTTAATGGCAGGGGGCATCTCTGGAAACACCATATATTTT
CASSLMAGGISGNTIYF
>.|TRBV28|TRBD1|15|TRBJ1-6
TGTGCCAGCAGTCCGCGGGACAGGGGTAATTCACCCCTCCACTTT
CASSPRDRGNSPLHF
>.|TRBV6-2/TRBV6-3|TRBD1|17|TRBJ1-5
TGTGCCAGCAGTTACACGACGGGCAGGGGGATCAATCAGCCCCAGCATTTT
CASSYTTGRGINQPQHF
>.|TRBV4-1|TRBD1|15|TRBJ1-4
TGCGCCAGCAGCCGCCCCCAGGGGGACAATGAAAAACTGTTTTTT
CASSRPQGDNEKLFF
>.|TRBV30|.|15|TRBJ1-6
TGTGCCTGGAGTGTAGGGGGGGCGGAGGTGTCACCCCTCCACTTT
CAWSVGGAEVSPLHF
>.|TRBV10-2|TRBD2|16|TRBJ2-1
TGCGCCAGCAGTGATGGCGGGAGGGCCCTCTACAATGAGCAGTTCTTC
CASSDGGRALYNEQFF
>.|TRBV2|TRBD2|16|TRBJ2-2
TGTGCCAGCGGAGCGGGACTAGCGGGAGACACCGGGGAGCTGTTTTTT
CASGAGLAGDTGELFF
>.|TRBV7-9|TRBD1|17|TRBJ2-7
TGTGCCAGCAGCTTGGTCAAAGGGGACAGGGATCTCTACGAGCAGTACTTC
CASSLVKGDRDLYEQYF
>.|TRBV9|.|14|TRBJ2-3
TGTGCCAGCAGCGTAAGTCGGTACACAGATACGCAGTATTTT
CASSVSRYTDTQYF
>.|TRBV9|TRBD1|15|TRBJ2-7
TGTGCCAGCAGCGTAGCGGGGACAGACTCCTACGAGCAGTACTTC
CASSVAGTDSYEQYF
>.|TRBV5-4|.|14|TRBJ2-1
TGTGCCAGCAGCAAGGTCGGATCTAGCAATGAGCAGTTCTTC
CASSKVGSSNEQFF
>.|TRBV7-9|TRBD2|17|TRBJ2-1
TGTGCCAGCAGCCGGGGACTAGCGGGAGTAAGAACAAATGAGCAGTTCTTC
CASSRGLAGVRTNEQFF
>.|TRBV29-1|.|13|TRBJ1-4
TGCAGCGTAGGACAGTCGATTAATGAAAAACTGTTTTTT
CSVGQSINEKLFF
>.|TRBV9|TRBD1|18|TRBJ2-3
TGTGCCAGCAGCGTAGGGTATGGAAGACAGGGGGGCGTAGATACGCAGTATTTT
CASSVGYGRQGGVDTQYF
>.|TRBV10-3|.|12|TRBJ2-7
TGTGCCAGCCGGGACAAGACCTACGAGCAGTACTTC
CASRDKTYEQYF
>.|TRBV3-1/TRBV3-2|.|14|TRBJ2-7
TGTGCCAGCAGCCAAGGGCCAGGGACCTACGAGCAGTACTTC
CASSQGPGTYEQYF
>.|TRBV13|TRBD2|15|TRBJ2-5
TGTGCCAGCAGCCTCCGAGGGAGCGGGAAGGAGACCCAGTACTTC
CASSLRGSGKETQYF
>.|TRBV27|.|17|TRBJ1-1
TGTGCCAGCAGTTTATCATGGGCGGGCACCATGAACACTGAAGCTTTCTTT
CASSLSWAGTMNTEAFF
>.|TRBV2|TRBD1|14|TRBJ1-4
TGTGCCAGCAGGGGGGACAGGGTTGGTGAAAAACTGTTTTTT
CASRGDRVGEKLFF
>.|TRBV15|TRBD1|21|TRBJ1-5
TGTGCCACCAGCAGACCCCTCCATAGACAGGGGACGGTACAAGGCAATCAGCCCCAGCATTTT
CATSRPLHRQGTVQGNQPQHF
>.|TRBV5-1|.|14|TRBJ2-5
TGCGCCAGCAGCTTTTTCGGGGGGCTGGAGACCCAGTACTTC
CASSFFGGLETQYF
>.|TRBV6-1|TRBD1|15|TRBJ1-1
TGTGCCAGCAGTGAAGCGCGTTTCAGGGGGACTGAAGCTTTCTTT
CASSEARFRGTEAFF
>.|TRBV6-5|TRBD1|15|TRBJ2-7
TGTGCCAGCAGTTACTCGGGCGGGACAGGGGGCGAGCAGTACTTC
CASSYSGGTGGEQYF
>.|TRBV5-6|TRBD2|15|TRBJ2-1
TGTGCCAGCAGCCGAATAGCGGGATCGTACAATGAGCAGTTCTTC
CASSRIAGSYNEQFF
>.|TRBV28|.|12|TRBJ1-2
TGTGCCAGCCTTGTCAGGGGCTATGGCTACACCTTC
CASLVRGYGYTF
>.|TRBV19|.|13|TRBJ2-7
TGTGCCAGTAGTTACAGGCTAGCCTACGAGCAGTACTTC
CASSYRLAYEQYF
>.|TRBV2|.|13|TRBJ1-2
TGTGCCAGCAGCGGACAGACGATCTATGGCTACACCTTC
CASSGQTIYGYTF
>.|TRBV27|.|12|TRBJ2-1
TGTGCCAGCCGGGACTTAAACAATGAGCAGTTCTTC
CASRDLNNEQFF
>.|TRBV15|TRBD1|16|TRBJ1-1
TGTGCCACCAGCAGAGATTGGGGACAGGAGAACACTGAAGCTTTCTTT
CATSRDWGQENTEAFF
>once|TRBV5-1|TRBD1|15|TRBJ1-1
TGCGCCAGCAGCCCAGGACAGGGGACAAACACTGAAGCTTTCTTT
CASSPGQGTNTEAFF
>.|TRBV3-1/TRBV3-2|.|12|TRBJ1-2
TGTGCCAGCAGCCAAGATAGCAGAGGCTACACCTTC
CASSQDSRGYTF
>once|TRBV5-1|.|14|TRBJ2-1
TGCGCCAGCAGCTTGGAGACACGGTACAATGAGCAGTTCTTC
CASSLETRYNEQFF
>.|TRBV5-1|TRBD2|15|TRBJ2-5
TGCGCCAGCAGCAACCCTAGCGGGGCCCAAGAGACCCAGTACTTC
CASSNPSGAQETQYF